The rows below give T cell receptor beta chains drawn from one sample of a study of CD8+CD57+ T cells in acquired aplastic anemia. TCRdb reprocessed the reads with MiXCR, giving one entry per CDR3 protein. The data show about 200,000 distinct CDR3 sequences, around three fifths seen once. Material for sequencing was sorted CD4+, CD8+, or CD8+CD57+ T cells (not recorded which) from PBMCs. The receptors originated from a human donor with aplastic anemia. Each CDR3 is given with its conserved first and last residue. A D gene is named only where the DNA matches it firmly. Part of the rows lack a size; the others show once, few, many or a class for expanded clones.

>once|TRBD2|TRBV29-1|TRBJ2-3
TGCAGCGTTGTGGGGCTAGCGGGGGGTAGCACAGATACGCAGTATTTT
CSVVGLAGGSTDTQYF
>.|TRBD1|TRBV19|TRBJ1-5
TGTGCCACCCTGGACAGGCGAAACAATCAGCCCCAGCATTTT
CATLDRRNNQPQHF
>.|.|TRBV20-1|TRBJ2-7
TGCAGTGCTCCAGACAGGCGAACCTACGAGCAGTACTTC
CSAPDRRTYEQYF
>.|.|TRBV7-6|TRBJ2-5
TGTGCCAGCAGCGTACTTCAATCGGGGTACCAAGAGACCCAGTACTTC
CASSVLQSGYQETQYF
>.|TRBD1|TRBV10-3|TRBJ1-2
TGTGCCATCAGTGCCCCACGGGGGACAGGGGGCTACACCTTC
CAISAPRGTGGYTF
>.|TRBD2|TRBV9|TRBJ2-7
TGTGCCAGCAGCTCCGGGACTACGATCTGGCAGTACTTC
CASSSGTTIWQYF
>.|.|TRBV7-9|TRBJ2-7
TGTGCCAGCAGCTTAGAAGGGACGGACTCCTACGAGCAGTACTTC
CASSLEGTDSYEQYF
>.|TRBD1|TRBV19|TRBJ1-3
TGTGCCAGTAGAAGGGACAGGGCTGGAAACACCATATATTTT
CASRRDRAGNTIYF
>many|TRBD2|TRBV5-1|TRBJ2-2
TGCGCCAGCAGCTCCGGACTAGCGGGGGAGCACACCGGGGAGCTGTTTTTT
CASSSGLAGEHTGELFF
>.|TRBD1|TRBV19|TRBJ1-2
TGTGCCAGTAGTAGGACAGGCGGCCATGGCTACACCTTC
CASSRTGGHGYTF
>many|.|TRBV4-1|TRBJ2-1
TGCGCCAGCAGCCAGATCCGGGACGCCAATGAGCAGTTCTTC
CASSQIRDANEQFF
>.|.|TRBV20-1|TRBJ2-3
TGCAGTGCAAGGGGGACCATCGTTGATACGCAGTATTTT
CSARGTIVDTQYF
>many|.|TRBV9|TRBJ1-4
TGTGCCAGCAGCGTAGACGGCACTCAACGGGAAAAACTGTTTTTT
CASSVDGTQREKLFF
>.|TRBD2|TRBV7-2|TRBJ2-3
TGTGCCAGCAGCTTAGTGGGGAGGGCCCTTGATACGCAGTATTTT
CASSLVGRALDTQYF
>.|TRBD1|TRBV7-2|TRBJ1-1
TGTGCCAGCAGCTTAGCTCCCCAGGGGGACACTGAAGCTTTCTTT
CASSLAPQGDTEAFF
>once|.|TRBV7-9|TRBJ1-6
TGTGCCAGCAGCTTAACAGGGAATAATTCACCCCTCCACTTT
CASSLTGNNSPLHF
>few|.|TRBV2|TRBJ2-7
TGTGCCAGCAGCCCAGGAGGACGTCGGGGCAGCTCCTACGAGCAGTACTTC
CASSPGGRRGSSYEQYF
>.|TRBD1|TRBV28|TRBJ1-4
TGTGCCAGCATACGGGGGGACAGGTTTGGGGAAAAACTGTCTTTT
CASIRGDRFGEKLSF
>.|TRBD1|TRBV19|TRBJ1-1
TGTGCCAGTAGTATTCAGGGGGTCCGGACGGCTTTCTTT
CASSIQGVRTAFF
>.|.|TRBV6-1|TRBJ1-2
TGTGCCAGCAGTGAAGAAGGGGCAGATGGCTACACCTTC
CASSEEGADGYTF
>.|.|TRBV20-1|TRBJ1-5
TGCAGTGCTAGGGGGGGTACCGTTCGCAATCAGCCCCAGCATTTT
CSARGGTVRNQPQHF
>.|.|TRBV20-1|TRBJ1-2
TGCAGTGCCTATAGGGGCTCGGACTATGGCTACACCTTC
CSAYRGSDYGYTF
>once|.|TRBV10-3|TRBJ1-6
TGTGCCACCGCGCCCCGGGACAAAAATAATTCACCCCTCCACTTT
CATAPRDKNNSPLHF
>.|.|TRBV12-3/TRBV12-4|TRBJ1-6
TGTGCCAGCAGTTTAGCATATTCACCCCTCCACTTT
CASSLAYSPLHF
>.|.|TRBV24-1|TRBJ2-3
TGTGCCACCAGTGACACCTCCACAGATACGCAGTGTTTT
CATSDTSTDTQCF
>.|TRBD1|TRBV5-8|TRBJ1-5
TGTGCCAGCAGCCCTCCACCCAGGGGGCGTTTGGTCAATCAGCCCCAGCATTTT
CASSPPPRGRLVNQPQHF
>.|TRBD1|TRBV9|TRBJ1-4
TGTGCCAGCAGCGTAGTTGCAGGGGGGAATGAAAAACTGTTTTTT
CASSVVAGGNEKLFF
>.|TRBD1|TRBV24-1|TRBJ1-4
TGTGCCACCAGTGACGACAGGGGCGTGGAACTGTTTTTT
CATSDDRGVELFF
>few|.|TRBV2|TRBJ1-3
TGTGCCAGCATAGGAGAGGGCCTACGGGACACCATATATTTT
CASIGEGLRDTIYF
>.|TRBD2|TRBV25-1|TRBJ2-5
TGTGCCAGCAGTGACCCAACTAGCGGGGGGTTTCTAGAGACCCAGTACTTC
CASSDPTSGGFLETQYF
>few|TRBD2|TRBV4-2|TRBJ2-5
TGTGCCAGCAGCCAAGAATCGGGGGGTGGGGAGACCCAGTACTTC
CASSQESGGGETQYF
>.|.|TRBV10-1|TRBJ2-5
TGCGCCCAAGGGGTACCCACCCAAGAGACCCAGTACTTC
CAQGVPTQETQYF
>many|.|TRBV12-3/TRBV12-4|TRBJ2-1
TGTGCCAGCAGTCCCTCCGTGGAGGAGCAGTTCTTC
CASSPSVEEQFF
>once|TRBD1|TRBV27|TRBJ2-3
TGTGCCAGCAGTTTAACCGCCTGGACAGGGGTTAGCACAGATACGCAGTATTTT
CASSLTAWTGVSTDTQYF
>.|.|TRBV7-3|TRBJ2-1
TGTGCCAGCAGCGCCATTGTTCGAGGGGAGCAGTTCTTC
CASSAIVRGEQFF
>.|.|TRBV5-1|TRBJ2-7
TGCGCCAGCAGTGAGGCGACAGCTTACGAGCAGTACTTC
CASSEATAYEQYF
>few|TRBD2|TRBV7-9|TRBJ2-7
TGTGCCAGCAGTCCAGCGGGGGGCGGGTCGAACTCCTACGAGCAGTACTTC
CASSPAGGGSNSYEQYF
>few|TRBD1|TRBV20-1|TRBJ2-7
TGCAGTGCTAGTACACAGGGGGCAAGGGTCGTGGACGAGCAGTACTTC
CSASTQGARVVDEQYF
>.|TRBD2|TRBV7-3|TRBJ2-5
TGTGCCAGCAGCTTAATCGGGAGGTCAGATACGCAGTACTTC
CASSLIGRSDTQYF
>few|TRBD1|TRBV7-2|TRBJ1-1
TGTGCCAGCAGCTGGGACAGGGACAATTTTGCTTTCTTT
CASSWDRDNFAFF
>.|.|TRBV20-1|TRBJ2-7
TGCAGTGCTACACGGACAGCCTCCTACGAGCAGTACTTC
CSATRTASYEQYF
>.|TRBD1|TRBV7-9|TRBJ1-6
TGTGCCAGCAGCTCAGGGGGACCCCTCCACTTT
CASSSGGPLHF
>.|TRBD1|TRBV5-1|TRBJ1-6
TGCGCCAGCAGCTTCGGGACAGGGCCGAATTCACCCCTCCACTTT
CASSFGTGPNSPLHF
>.|TRBD1|TRBV24-1|TRBJ2-7
TGTGCCACCAGTGCTGCCGGGACAGATGCCTACGAGCAGTACTTC
CATSAAGTDAYEQYF
>once|.|TRBV15|TRBJ2-7
TGTGCCACCAGCAGAGATAGGTCTGGCGGACGGATCTACGAGCAGTACTTC
CATSRDRSGGRIYEQYF
>.|.|TRBV7-2|TRBJ1-5
TGTGCCAGCAGCGCTAAAGGGAGGTATAGCAATCAGCCCCAGCATTTT
CASSAKGRYSNQPQHF
>.|.|TRBV7-2|TRBJ2-7
TGTGCCAGCAGCACAACTGGACTCGTCATTGAGCAGTACTTC
CASSTTGLVIEQYF
>.|.|TRBV9|TRBJ2-7
TGTGCCAGCAGCGCCCGGTGGGGGGACGAGCAGTACTTC
CASSARWGDEQYF
>.|.|TRBV2|TRBJ2-5
TGTGCCAGCAGGCAGGGGGGGTCTTCGAGAGGGACCCAGTACTTC
CASRQGGSSRGTQYF
>.|TRBD2|TRBV7-8|TRBJ2-3
TGTGCCAGCAGCTCCAGGGTAGCGGGACCCACAGATACGCAGTATTTT
CASSSRVAGPTDTQYF
>many|.|TRBV7-8|TRBJ1-5
TGTGCCAGCAGCCCGACAGGTAATCAGCCCCAGCATTTT
CASSPTGNQPQHF
>.|TRBD1|TRBV20-1|TRBJ2-7
TGCAGTGCCGCGGACAGGGAATCAAGCTACGAGCAGTACTTC
CSAADRESSYEQYF
>.|TRBD1|TRBV15|TRBJ1-1
TGTGCCACCAGCAGACCACTTCCGGGACAGGGGGGGGTCACTGAAGCTTTCTTT
CATSRPLPGQGGVTEAFF